These T cell receptor beta chains were read from a single sample in a study of CD8+ T cells in alopecia areata. Generated by immunoSEQ multiplex PCR, the TCRdb table keeps only in-frame clones and is missing some. This sample yields tens of thousands of clones, of which just over 65% are seen a single time; 20% to 25% belongs to the top ten. The material was CD8+ T cells sorted from blood, obtained at week 4, from a patient treated with tofacitinib. The receptors here all came from a human donor with alopecia areata. Each CDR3 is given with its conserved first and last residue. A D gene is named only where the DNA matches it firmly. A clone size is listed for some rows: how often the clone was seen (once, few, many), or a class if it is expanded.

clone size: -; J gene: TRBJ1-2; V gene: TRBV30; D gene: -; CDR3 DNA: TGTGCCTGGAGAGATCTTAGGGACGGGTATGGCTACACCTTC; CDR3 protein: CAWRDLRDGYGYTF
clone size: -; J gene: TRBJ1-5; V gene: TRBV27; D gene: -; CDR3 DNA: TGTGCCAGCAGTTTATCAAGCAATCAGCCCCAGCATTTT; CDR3 protein: CASSLSSNQPQHF
clone size: few; J gene: TRBJ2-1; V gene: TRBV11-2; D gene: TRBD2; CDR3 DNA: TGTGCCAGCACTCCCGAGGCGGGGGGGCCCGATGAGCAGTTCTTC; CDR3 protein: CASTPEAGGPDEQFF
clone size: few; J gene: TRBJ2-7; V gene: TRBV7-8; D gene: -; CDR3 DNA: TGTGCCAGCAGCGACGGGACTTCCTACGAGCAGTACTTC; CDR3 protein: CASSDGTSYEQYF
clone size: -; J gene: TRBJ2-3; V gene: TRBV7-9; D gene: TRBD1; CDR3 DNA: TGTGCCTCTCGAGGACAGGGTGGCACAGATACGCAGTATTTT; CDR3 protein: CASRGQGGTDTQYF
clone size: -; J gene: TRBJ2-7; V gene: TRBV4-3; D gene: -; CDR3 DNA: TGCGCCAGCAGCCAAGATAGGGGCAACGAGCAGTACTTC; CDR3 protein: CASSQDRGNEQYF
clone size: few; J gene: TRBJ1-5; V gene: TRBV13; D gene: -; CDR3 DNA: TGTGCCAGCAGCTTAGGACTCCAGGGGAATCAGCCCCAGCATTTT; CDR3 protein: CASSLGLQGNQPQHF
clone size: -; J gene: TRBJ2-2; V gene: TRBV4-1; D gene: -; CDR3 DNA: TGCGCCAGCAGCCAAGGCACCGGGGAGCTGTTTTTT; CDR3 protein: CASSQGTGELFF
clone size: -; J gene: TRBJ2-1; V gene: TRBV5-6; D gene: -; CDR3 DNA: TGTGCCAGCAGCTTGAGGGGGGGCCGGTACAATGAGCAGTTCTTC; CDR3 protein: CASSLRGGRYNEQFF
clone size: -; J gene: TRBJ1-5; V gene: TRBV5-1; D gene: -; CDR3 DNA: TGCGCCAGCAGCCCCGAGGGGGGCAATCAGCCCCAGCATTTT; CDR3 protein: CASSPEGGNQPQHF
clone size: -; J gene: TRBJ2-7; V gene: TRBV2; D gene: -; CDR3 DNA: TGTGCCAGCAGTGACAGTTACGAGCAGTACTTC; CDR3 protein: CASSDSYEQYF
clone size: -; J gene: TRBJ1-2; V gene: TRBV5-1; D gene: TRBD1; CDR3 DNA: TGCGCCAGCACAGACCGGGACAGGAACTATGGCTACACCTTC; CDR3 protein: CASTDRDRNYGYTF
clone size: -; J gene: TRBJ2-1; V gene: TRBV27; D gene: TRBD2; CDR3 DNA: TGTGCCAGCAGTTTTACGTACGGGACTAGTCACAATGAGCAGTTCTTC; CDR3 protein: CASSFTYGTSHNEQFF
clone size: -; J gene: TRBJ2-5; V gene: TRBV7-2; D gene: -; CDR3 DNA: TGTGCCAGCAGCTTAGTTGCGGGATCCGAGGATATGGAGACCCAGTACTTC; CDR3 protein: CASSLVAGSEDMETQYF
clone size: few; J gene: TRBJ2-2; V gene: TRBV19; D gene: TRBD1; CDR3 DNA: TGTGCCAGTACCCACAGGGGGGCCGGGGAGCTGTTTTTT; CDR3 protein: CASTHRGAGELFF
clone size: few; J gene: TRBJ1-6; V gene: TRBV19; D gene: TRBD1; CDR3 DNA: TGTGCCAGTACCGACAGGGGGCTAAGACTGAATTCACCCCTCCACTTT; CDR3 protein: CASTDRGLRLNSPLHF
clone size: once; J gene: TRBJ2-1; V gene: TRBV29-1; D gene: TRBD2; CDR3 DNA: TGCAGCGTGCCCCCCGGGGGGTCCGGCGAGCAGTTCTTC; CDR3 protein: CSVPPGGSGEQFF
clone size: -; J gene: TRBJ1-2; V gene: TRBV5-6; D gene: -; CDR3 DNA: TGTGCCAGCAGCTTGGCCGGGGGGAACTATGGCTACACCTTC; CDR3 protein: CASSLAGGNYGYTF
clone size: -; J gene: TRBJ2-3; V gene: TRBV6-4; D gene: TRBD2; CDR3 DNA: TGTGCCAGCAGTCCAGCGGGGGGGTCAGATACGCAGTATTTT; CDR3 protein: CASSPAGGSDTQYF
clone size: few; J gene: TRBJ2-1; V gene: TRBV29-1; D gene: -; CDR3 DNA: TGCAGCGTTCTCACCTACAATGAGCAGTTCTTC; CDR3 protein: CSVLTYNEQFF
clone size: -; J gene: TRBJ1-5; V gene: TRBV30; D gene: -; CDR3 DNA: TGTGCCTGGAGTGACCCTCTTGAGGGGTATAGCAATCAGCCCCAGCATTTT; CDR3 protein: CAWSDPLEGYSNQPQHF